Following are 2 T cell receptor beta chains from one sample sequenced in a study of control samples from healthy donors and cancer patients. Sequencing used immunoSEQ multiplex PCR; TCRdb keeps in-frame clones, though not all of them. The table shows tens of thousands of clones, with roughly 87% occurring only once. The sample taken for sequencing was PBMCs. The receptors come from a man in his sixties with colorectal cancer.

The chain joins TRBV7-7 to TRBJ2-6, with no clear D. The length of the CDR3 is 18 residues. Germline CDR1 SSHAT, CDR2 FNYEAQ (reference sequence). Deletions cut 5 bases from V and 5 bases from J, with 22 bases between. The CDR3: CASSNSCKCQSRANVLTF. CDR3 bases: TGTGCCAGCAGCAATTCATGTAAGTGCCAAAGTCGGGCCAACGTCCTGACTTTC. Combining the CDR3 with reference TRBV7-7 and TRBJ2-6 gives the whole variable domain GAGVSQSPRYKVTKRGQDVTLRCDPISSHATLYWYQQALGQGPEFLTYFNYEAQPDKSGLPSDRFSAERPEGSISTLTIQRTEQRDSAMYRCASSNSCKCQSRANVLTFGAGSRLTVL.

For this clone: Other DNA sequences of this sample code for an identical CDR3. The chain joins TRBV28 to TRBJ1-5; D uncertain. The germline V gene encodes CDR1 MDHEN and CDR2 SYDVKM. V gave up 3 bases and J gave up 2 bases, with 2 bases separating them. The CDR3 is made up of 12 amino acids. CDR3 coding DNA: TGTGCCAGCAGTTTGGGCAATCAGCCCCAGCATTTT. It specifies CASSLGNQPQHF.